The 27 T cell receptor beta chains below all came from one sample that was sequenced in a study of shared clonotypes between healthy human individuals. Assay: immunoSEQ multiplex PCR; the TCRdb copy retains only in-frame clones and omits some. This repertoire shows about 2 million clones, over 85% found once; its top ten account for 0.1% to 0.15%. Sequences were obtained from naive CD4+ T cells sorted from blood. Subset defined: CD45RA+ positively selected. The receptors here all came from a man between 18 and 35 years old in good health.

The J gene is TRBJ1-6, the V gene TRBV9; D is ambiguous. The CDR3 totals 14 residues. The germline V gene has CDR1 SGDLS and CDR2 YYNGEE. Trimming cost V 0 bases and J 10 bases, with 11 bases left between them. The chain's CDR3 is CASSVDGGESPLHF. As DNA, the CDR3 is TGTGCCAGCAGCGTAGATGGAGGCGAGTCACCCCTCCACTTT. The full variable domain, completed using reference TRBV9 and TRBJ1-6, is DSGVTQTPKHLITATGQRVTLRCSPRSGDLSVYWYQQSLDQGLQFLIQYYNGEERAKGNILERFSAQQFPDLHSELNLSSLELGDSALYFCASSVDGGESPLHFGNGTRLTVT.

The V and J genes are TRBV10-2 and TRBJ2-1; 8 bases line up with TRBD2. The CDR3 is 19 amino acids. Germline CDR1 and CDR2: WSHSY and SAAADI. The ends lost 3 bases at V and 0 bases at J; junction bases unmatched: 13. CDR3 loop: CASSENRFSGKSSYNEQFF. The CDR3 nucleotides read TGCGCCAGCAGTGAAAACAGATTTAGCGGGAAAAGCTCCTACAATGAGCAGTTCTTC.

This clone was picked up one time. This rearrangement joins TRBV18 to TRBJ2-5, with D possibly being TRBD2 (5 bases). Germline assignment: CDR1 KGHSH and CDR2 LQKENI. V was clipped by 5 bases and J by 5 bases, with 9 bases between them. The CDR3 contains 12 residues. DNA of the CDR3: TGTGCCAGCTCATTCGGGGTTGAGACCCAGTACTTC. It yields the protein CASSFGVETQYF.

The V gene is TRBV19, the J gene TRBJ2-7; TRBD1 matches 9 bases. CDR1 is LNHDA and CDR2 is SQIVND in the germline V gene (reference sequence). The CDR3 runs 13 residues. V was pared by 4 bases and J by 12 bases, with 10 bases of the junction left unmatched. The CDR3 spells CASSTSRDRVRYF. The CDR3 region has the DNA TGTGCCAGTAGTACCTCCCGGGACAGGGTGCGGTACTTC.

The chain has TRBV28 and TRBJ2-7; TRBD1 matches at 8 bases. The ends lost 3 bases at V and 5 bases at J; junction bases unmatched: 6. CDR1 is MDHEN, CDR2 SYDVKM, per germline. The CDR3 has 14 residues. CDR3 amino acids: CASSLPGQANEQYF. For the CDR3, the DNA is TGTGCCAGCAGTTTGCCGGGACAGGCTAACGAGCAGTACTTC.

The CDR3 nucleotides read TGTGCCACATCCCCGGGACAAAAGCACGAGCAGTACTTC. Translated, it gives CATSPGQKHEQYF. The chain joins TRBV28 to TRBJ2-7, with D perhaps TRBD1 (6 bases). Per the germline V gene, CDR1 is MDHEN and CDR2 is SYDVKM. Between the trimmed V and J ends, which lost 10 bases and 5 bases, there was a span of 18 bases. This CDR3 region has 13 residues. Full variable domain (outside the CDR3, taken from reference TRBV28 and TRBJ2-7): DVKVTQSSRYLVKRTGEKVFLECVQDMDHENMFWYRQDPGLGLRLIYFSYDVKMKEKGDIPEGYSVSREKKERFSLILESASTNQTSMYLCATSPGQKHEQYFGPGTRLTVT.

Turning to this clone: The same CDR3 arises from other DNA sequences in this sample as well. This rearrangement joins TRBV5-1 to TRBJ2-3; D remains unclear. With 3 bases removed from V and 2 bases from J, the gap between germline ends came to 10 bases. CDR1 SGHRS and CDR2 YFSETQ come from the germline V gene. The CDR3 contains 14 residues. The CDR3 region has the DNA TGCGCCAGCAGCTCAGGAGAGAACACAGATACGCAGTATTTT. Translated, it gives CASSSGENTDTQYF. Complete variable domain (other parts from reference TRBV5-1 and TRBJ2-3): KAGVTQTPRYLIKTRGQQVTLSCSPISGHRSVSWYQQTPGQGLQFLFEYFSETQRNKGNFPGRFSGRQFSNSRSEMNVSTLELGDSALYLCASSSGENTDTQYFGPGTRLTVL.

The CDR3 region has the DNA TGTGCCAGCAGCGTAGCGGGAAACTGGGGGACTGAAGCTTTCTTT. It translates to CASSVAGNWGTEAFF. The rearrangement joins TRBV9 to TRBJ1-1; weak D call: TRBD1 (5 bases). The CDR3 spans 15 residues. The V and J ends lost 0 bases and 5 bases respectively, with 14 bases between them. From germline, CDR1 is SGDLS and CDR2 YYNGEE.

For this clone: Other DNA sequences from this sample encode an identical CDR3 as well. V usage is TRBV2 and J usage is TRBJ1-2; D is uncertain. V gave up 6 bases and J gave up 3 bases, with 5 bases separating them. The CDR3 has 11 residues. Per the germline V gene, CDR1 is SNHLY and CDR2 is FYNNEI. CDR3 bases: TGTGCCAGCAGACGGGACTATGGCTACACCTTC. As protein: CASRRDYGYTF.

The chain joins TRBV7-9 to TRBJ2-3, with TRBD2 matching 15 bases. This CDR3 spans 15 amino acids. The trim removed 8 bases at V and 0 bases at J, leaving 0 bases unmatched. In germline, CDR1 is SEHNR, CDR2 FQNEAQ (reference sequence). The CDR3 DNA sequence: TGTGCCAGCGGACTAGCGGGAGGGAGCACAGATACGCAGTATTTT. Residues: CASGLAGGSTDTQYF.

The CDR3 bases are TGCGCCAGCAGCTTGGAGGAAACAAACACTGAAGCTTTCTTT. This sequence encodes CASSLEETNTEAFF. V is TRBV5-1 and J is TRBJ1-1; D is undetermined. The V end was cut by 0 bases, the J end by 2 bases, with 8 bases between. The CDR3 runs 14 residues. The germline V gene encodes CDR1 SGHRS and CDR2 YFSETQ.

Concerning this clone: In the same sample, other DNA sequences code for this CDR3. The CDR3 DNA reads as TGTGCCAGCAGTCCGGGGAGGGAGACCCAGTACTTC. This codes for CASSPGRETQYF. The gene calls are TRBV6-6 and TRBJ2-5; tentatively, D is TRBD2 (6 bases). Per germline, CDR1 MNHNY and CDR2 SVGAGI (reference sequence). CDR3 length equals 12 residues. V gave up 5 bases and J gave up 5 bases, with 9 bases separating them.

This clone has only one observation. CDR3: CASSDAWSYGYTF. CDR3 coding DNA: TGCGCCAGCAGCGACGCTTGGAGCTATGGCTACACCTTC. The rearrangement links TRBV5-1 to TRBJ1-2, with D uncertain. CDR1 and CDR2 (germline): SGHRS, YFSETQ. V lost 4 bases and J 4 bases, leaving 11 bases between the germline ends. The CDR3 is 13 residues long.

With regard to this clone: Other nucleotide sequences in the sample specify the same CDR3. The chain has TRBV7-2 and TRBJ1-3; maybe TRBD1 (5 bases). Germline-derived CDR1 and CDR2 are SGHTA and FQGNSA. This CDR3 has 14 amino acids. The ends were cut back, 1 base at V and 1 base at J, with 5 bases in the middle. CDR3 bases: TGTGCCAGCAGCTTAGGGGGGTCTGGAAACACCATATATTTT. This sequence encodes CASSLGGSGNTIYF.

A word on this clone: This CDR3 is also generated by other DNA sequences in the sample. This chain connects TRBV2 to TRBJ2-3; D is unclear. The germline gives CDR1 SNHLY, CDR2 FYNNEI. The CDR3 extends over 12 amino acids. V was pared by 6 bases and J by 0 bases, with 4 bases between. CDR3 residues: CASRYSTDTQYF. CDR3 bases: TGTGCCAGCAGGTACAGCACAGATACGCAGTATTTT.

V is TRBV7-3 and J is TRBJ1-2; 7 nucleotides agree with TRBD1. The CDR3 consists of 13 residues. The V gene's germline CDR1 is SGHTA and CDR2 FQGTGA. J lost 8 bases, V lost 5 bases, and 8 bases had no gene match. CDR3 in DNA: TGTGCCAGCAGCCAAACAGGGGACGGAGGCTACACCTTC. This encodes CASSQTGDGGYTF.

The chain couples TRBV15 to TRBJ2-7; 9 bases are a match to TRBD1. This CDR3 has 17 amino acids. V trimming: 2 bases; J trimming: 1 base; junction bases outside the gene matches: 9. Germline V gene data show CDR1 as LNHNV and CDR2 as YYDKDF (reference sequence). The CDR3: CATSRYPPGQGSYEQYF. DNA of the CDR3: TGTGCCACCAGCAGATACCCCCCGGGACAGGGTTCCTACGAGCAGTACTTC.

This clone was detected only once. The chain employs TRBV4-3 and TRBJ2-7, with D maybe TRBD2 (5 bases). CDR3 length equals 13 residues. Germline CDR1 and CDR2: LGHNA and YSLEER. V lost 4 bases to trimming and J lost 2 bases, with 9 bases between them. The CDR3 DNA sequence: TGCGCCAGCAGCCTTGGCGGGCCCTACGAGCAGTACTTC. This codes for CASSLGGPYEQYF.

This clone was recorded at least ten times. The chain couples TRBV19 to TRBJ1-6, with a possible D match to TRBD1 (5 bases). Germline CDR1 and CDR2: LNHDA and SQIVND (reference sequence). The length of the CDR3 is 16 residues. V was trimmed by 3 bases and J by 5 bases, leaving 14 bases between them. CDR3 residues: CASSIVSGGNNSPLHF. DNA for the CDR3: TGTGCCAGTAGTATCGTAAGCGGGGGGAATAATTCACCCCTCCACTTT.

The chain recombines TRBV18 with TRBJ1-1; no reliable D call. With 2 bases removed from V and 1 base from J, the gap between germline ends came to 11 bases. Germline V gene data show CDR1 as KGHSH and CDR2 as LQKENI. The CDR3 length is 15 residues. The CDR3 loop is CASSPAVLGNTEAFF. For the CDR3, the DNA is TGTGCCAGCTCACCAGCAGTTTTAGGGAACACTGAAGCTTTCTTT.

The V call is TRBV29-1, the J call TRBJ1-1; D not resolved. Trimming shortened V by 2 bases and J by 4 bases, and 11 bases separated the two germline ends. The germline CDR1 and CDR2 sequences are SQVTM and ANQGSEA. CDR3 length: 13 amino acids. This CDR3 is CSVEPWAGTEAFF. The CDR3 DNA is TGCAGCGTTGAACCCTGGGCGGGCACTGAAGCTTTCTTT.

The chain has TRBV30 and TRBJ1-5, with 10 bases aligning to TRBD1. CDR3 length equals 16 residues. V lost 3 bases, J lost 7 bases, and 12 bases stayed unmatched. CDR1 is GTSNPN, CDR2 SVGIG, per germline (reference sequence). The CDR3 sequence: CAWSAIDRGLQQPQHF. DNA of the CDR3: TGTGCCTGGAGCGCTATCGACAGGGGGCTCCAACAGCCCCAGCATTTT.

This sequence joins TRBV6-1 and TRBJ2-2; a weak D match, TRBD1 (6 bases). CDR1 is MNHNS, CDR2 SASEGT, per germline. V was cut by 1 base and J by 4 bases, with 16 bases left in between. CDR3 length equals 17 residues. CDR3 protein: CASSEEAGQGSTGELFF. The CDR3 DNA sequence: TGTGCCAGCAGTGAAGAGGCAGGGCAGGGGAGCACCGGGGAGCTGTTTTTT.

This chain uses TRBV5-4 with TRBJ2-7; unclear D gene. The CDR3 loop spans 13 amino acids. CDR1 and CDR2 (germline): SGHNT, YYREEE (reference sequence). The ends were cut back, 3 bases at V and 3 bases at J, with 10 bases in the middle. The CDR3 DNA sequence: TGTGCCAGCAGCTATGACACGAACTACGAGCAGTACTTC. It encodes CASSYDTNYEQYF.

V is TRBV14 and J is TRBJ1-4, with D hard to call. Germline CDR1 and CDR2: SGHDN and FVKESK. V shed 0 bases and J shed 0 bases, with 8 bases lying between them. The CDR3 is 16 amino acids. The CDR3 protein is CASSQDRRATNEKLFF. Written as DNA, the CDR3 is TGTGCCAGCAGCCAAGATCGCCGTGCAACTAATGAAAAACTGTTTTTT.

The chain carries TRBV7-2 and TRBJ1-4; D is uncertain. Trimming removed 1 base from V and 7 bases from J, with 13 bases in between. Germline CDR1 and CDR2: SGHTA and FQGNSA. The CDR3 has 15 residues. This chain's CDR3 is CASSLVGGGVEKLFF. CDR3 coding DNA: TGTGCCAGCAGCTTAGTAGGCGGAGGCGTTGAAAAACTGTTTTTT.

Remarks on this clone: Other DNA sequences from this sample encode an identical CDR3 as well. The chain employs TRBV19 and TRBJ1-6; D unresolved. V lost 1 base and J 10 bases, leaving 14 bases between the germline ends. Germline values: CDR1 LNHDA, CDR2 SQIVND (reference sequence). The CDR3 length is 15 residues. The CDR3 region is CASSIGNSLNSPLHF. The CDR3 DNA is TGTGCCAGTAGTATAGGGAACAGCCTAAACTCACCCCTCCACTTT.